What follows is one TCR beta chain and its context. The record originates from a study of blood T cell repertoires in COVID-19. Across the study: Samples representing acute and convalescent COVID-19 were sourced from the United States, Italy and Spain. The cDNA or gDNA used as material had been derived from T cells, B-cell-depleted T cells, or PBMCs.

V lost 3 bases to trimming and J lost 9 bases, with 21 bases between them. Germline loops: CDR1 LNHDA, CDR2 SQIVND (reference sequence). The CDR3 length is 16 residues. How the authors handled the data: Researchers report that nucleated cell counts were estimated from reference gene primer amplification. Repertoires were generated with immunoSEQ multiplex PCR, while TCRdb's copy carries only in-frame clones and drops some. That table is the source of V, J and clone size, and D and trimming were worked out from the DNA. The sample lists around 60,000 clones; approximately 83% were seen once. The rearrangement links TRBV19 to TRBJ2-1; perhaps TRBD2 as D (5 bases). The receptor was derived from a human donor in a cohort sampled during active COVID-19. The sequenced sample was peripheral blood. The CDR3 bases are TGTGCCAGTAGTATGTGGAATCCCCCCTTGGCGGGTGAGCAGTTCTTC. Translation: CASSMWNPPLAGEQFF.